This TCR beta chain was obtained from a study of cytomegalovirus exposure and HLA in healthy donors. Study results and caveats: Researchers counted some 150 TCR beta chains as cytomegalovirus-associated.

Concerning this clone: Its target is not known. Germline is not matched at one junction end, which may reflect a read error.

In germline, CDR1 is PRHDT, CDR2 FYEKMQ (reference sequence). There are 14 residues in the CDR3. PCR employed 60 Vbeta and 13 Jbeta primers. Assay: immunoSEQ multiplex PCR; the TCRdb copy retains only in-frame clones and omits some. The sample includes about 150,000 clones, 80% of them seen just once. The receptor comes from a man aged 25 to 40 in good health and CMV-seropositive. V usage is TRBV13 and J usage is TRBJ2-2, with D possibly matching TRBD2 (5 bases). The sequencing sample was made of PBMCs. The CDR3 is CASSLGSFRRELFF. The CDR3, as DNA: TGTGCCAGCAGCCTAGGGAGTTTTCGCCGGGAGCTGTTTTTT.